One sample yielded the 9 T cell receptor beta chains listed below, sequenced in a study of CD8+ T cells in alopecia areata. Sequencing templates came from extracted RNA that was reverse transcribed into cDNA. Produced via immunoSEQ multiplex PCR; TCRdb's table is partial and in-frame only. The table lists over 150,000 clones, roughly 50% of them singletons. Treatment here: oral pan-JAK inhibitor, 5-10 mg twice daily. This specimen was CD4+ T cells sorted from blood, taken at week 24, from a patient treated with tofacitinib. These receptors all come from a human donor with alopecia areata.

CDR3 loop: CASSYSSQGGEQYF. The CDR3 region has the DNA TGTGCCAGCAGTTACTCGAGTCAGGGCGGCGAGCAGTACTTC. The chain couples TRBV6-5 to TRBJ2-7; the D gene is possibly TRBD1 (5 bases). The CDR3 runs 14 residues. The V gene lost 0 bases and the J gene lost 6 bases, with 12 bases spanning the gap. Germline V gene data show CDR1 as MNHEY and CDR2 as SVGAGI.

The chain employs TRBV4-1 and TRBJ1-2, with 11 bases matching TRBD1. Germline CDR1 reads MGHRA; CDR2 reads YSYEKL. V trimming: 4 bases; J trimming: 0 bases; junction bases outside the gene matches: 16. This CDR3 is 20 amino acids long. The CDR3 nucleotides read TGCGCCAGCAGCCCGTGGGACAGGGGGACCCCCGTGGCGTCTAACTATGGCTACACCTTC. As protein: CASSPWDRGTPVASNYGYTF.

This clone was observed a few times. The chain combines TRBV10-3 with TRBJ2-1; D possibly uses TRBD1 or TRBD2 (5 bases each). Per the germline V gene, CDR1 is ENHRY and CDR2 is SYGVKD. V shed 6 bases and J shed 4 bases, with 16 bases lying between them. The CDR3 sequence is 15 residues long. As DNA, the CDR3 is TGTGCCATCAGCGCCACGGGGCGCGTATACAATGAGCAGTTCTTC. Translating gives CAISATGRVYNEQFF.

The chain carries TRBV29-1 and TRBJ2-3; 7 nucleotides match TRBD1. With V trimmed by 7 bases and J by 5 bases, 12 bases remained unmatched. This CDR3 spans 14 amino acids. Germline V gene sequence: CDR1 SQVTM, CDR2 ANQGSEA. CDR3 amino acids: CSGQDRDGKDTQYF. The CDR3 coding sequence is TGCAGCGGCCAAGACAGGGATGGAAAAGATACGCAGTATTTT.

The rearrangement uses TRBV29-1 and TRBJ1-5, with D possibly matching TRBD1 (5 bases). V was clipped by 8 bases and J by 4 bases, with 15 bases between them. The CDR3 has 13 residues. Per germline, CDR1 SQVTM and CDR2 ANQGSEA. The CDR3 nucleotides are TGCAGCTTCTCCGGGGGAAGGAATCAGCCCCAGCATTTT. Protein product: CSFSGGRNQPQHF.

On this clone itself: At one end the junction does not follow the germline gene, possibly because of a read error. The rearrangement joins TRBV2 to TRBJ2-4; 10 bases line up with TRBD1. CDR1 is SNHLY and CDR2 is FYNNEI in the germline V gene. The CDR3 is 12 amino acids. The DNA of the CDR3 is TGTGCCAGCAGTGTTGGTGACAGGGGGCTGTTCTTC. Translating it yields CASSVGDRGLFF. Looking up the rest from reference TRBV2 and TRBJ2-4 gives the full variable domain: EPEVTQTPSHQVTQMGQEVILRCVPISNHLYFYWYRQILGQKVEFLVSFYNNEISEKSEIFDDQFSVERPDGSNFTLKIRSTKLEDSAMYFCASSVGDRGLFFGAGTRLSVL.

CDR3 in amino acids: CASSQPPQPGLAGGEQYF. The CDR3 DNA follows: TGTGCCAGCAGCCAACCACCCCAGCCGGGACTAGCGGGAGGGGAGCAGTACTTC. The chain couples TRBV5-4 to TRBJ2-7; TRBD2 agrees at 16 bases. Germline trimming cut 4 bases from V and 7 bases from J; bases unmatched to any gene: 14. The germline V gene encodes CDR1 SGHNT and CDR2 YYREEE (reference sequence). The CDR3 has 18 amino acids.

The CDR3 DNA follows: TGCGCCAGCAGCCGGGACAGGGGGCGCGGGGACACTGAAGCTTTCTTT. Translation: CASSRDRGRGDTEAFF. The rearrangement joins TRBV5-1 to TRBJ1-1; TRBD1 agrees at 12 bases. Germline values: CDR1 SGHRS, CDR2 YFSETQ. This CDR3 spans 16 amino acids. Trimming removed 4 bases from V and 3 bases from J; junction bases left unmatched: 7.

The genes are TRBV7-3 and TRBJ2-5; TRBD2 aligns across 12 bases. The CDR3 runs 15 residues. V was clipped by 5 bases and J by 5 bases; unmatched bases: 6. Germline loops: CDR1 SGHTA, CDR2 FQGTGA. The CDR3 bases are TGTGCCAGCAGCGCCCTAGCGGGGGGGCTGGAGACCCAGTACTTC. The encoded protein is CASSALAGGLETQYF.